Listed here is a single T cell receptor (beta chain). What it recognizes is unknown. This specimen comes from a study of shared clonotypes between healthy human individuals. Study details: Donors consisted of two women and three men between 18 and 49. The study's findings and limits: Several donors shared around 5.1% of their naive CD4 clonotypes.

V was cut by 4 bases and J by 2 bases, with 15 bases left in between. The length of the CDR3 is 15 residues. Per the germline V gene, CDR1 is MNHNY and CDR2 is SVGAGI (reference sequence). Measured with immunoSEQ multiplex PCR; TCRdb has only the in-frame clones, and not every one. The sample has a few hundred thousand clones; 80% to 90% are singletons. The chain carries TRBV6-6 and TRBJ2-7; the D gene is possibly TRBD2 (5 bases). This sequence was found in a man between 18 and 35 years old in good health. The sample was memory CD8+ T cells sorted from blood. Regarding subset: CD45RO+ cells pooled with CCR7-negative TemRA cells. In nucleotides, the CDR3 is TGTGCCAGCAGTTCTTGGTGGGCCGGGACCTACGAGCAGTACTTC. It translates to CASSSWWAGTYEQYF.